This T cell receptor beta chain was obtained from a study of blood T cell repertoires in COVID-19. Overall study context: Researchers got acute and convalescent COVID-19 samples from the United States, Italy and Spain.

With 5 bases clipped from V and 5 bases from J, the junction kept 9 bases outside the gene matches. The CDR3 is 18 residues long. The germline gives CDR1 SGHAT, CDR2 FQNNGV. Per the study methods: Reference gene primer amplification gave nucleated cell count estimates. Clones were read by immunoSEQ multiplex PCR, and TCRdb kept only the in-frame ones, dropping some. That table supplies the V and J calls and clone size; D and trimming were determined from the DNA. Of tens of thousands of clones listed, roughly 86% are singletons. This clonotype originated in a man aged 45-65 years with acute or convalescent COVID-19. The chain couples TRBV11-2 to TRBJ2-2; 15 bases are a match to TRBD2. Specimen: peripheral blood. DNA of the CDR3: TGTGCCAGCAGCCGCGACCCGGGGACTAGCGGGAGGACCGGGGAGCTGTTTTTT. Protein sequence: CASSRDPGTSGRTGELFF.